These 23 T cell receptor beta chains were sequenced from one sample in a study of T cell changes during pregnancy in multiple sclerosis. Sequenced by immunoSEQ multiplex PCR; TCRdb stores in-frame clones only, minus some. The repertoire consists of about 60,000 clones, with roughly nine tenths occurring once and the leading ten covering 0.76%. This specimen was CD4+ T cells from peripheral blood mononuclear cells, taken in the first trimester of pregnancy. Receptors originate from a female donor with multiple sclerosis, enrolled in a pregnancy study.

The CDR3 reads CAIIEVSGTEQFF. In DNA, the CDR3 is TGTGCCATTATTGAGGTGAGCGGCACTGAGCAGTTCTTC. The rearrangement joins TRBV6-4 to TRBJ2-1; perhaps TRBD2 as D (5 bases). Germline lookup yields CDR1 MRHNA and CDR2 SNTAGT. Trimming shortened V by 10 bases and J by 9 bases, and 19 bases separated the two germline ends. The CDR3 runs 13 residues.

The V call is TRBV6-5, the J call TRBJ2-5, with a possible D match to TRBD2 (5 bases). V shed 5 bases and J shed 5 bases, with 12 bases lying between them. The CDR3 has 13 residues. The germline CDR1 and CDR2 sequences are MNHEY and SVGAGI. The CDR3 spells CASSEKRRETQYF. CDR3 DNA sequence: TGTGCCAGCAGTGAAAAACGGAGGGAGACCCAGTACTTC.

V gene TRBV7-2 combines with J gene TRBJ1-2; D remains ambiguous. V was cut by 0 bases and J by 8 bases, with 19 bases left in between. Looked up from germline, CDR1 is SGHTA and CDR2 is FQGNSA. The CDR3 consists of 16 residues. CDR3 residues: CASSLARQPAVPGYTF. CDR3 nucleotide sequence: TGTGCCAGCAGCTTAGCGAGGCAGCCGGCCGTGCCCGGCTACACCTTC.

The CDR3 here is CASSLATGVAYEQYF. The CDR3 nucleotides read TGTGCCAGCAGCCTGGCCACGGGAGTTGCCTACGAGCAGTACTTC. The chain uses TRBV4-2 and TRBJ2-5; D is perhaps TRBD2 (6 bases). The J call could be wrong; TRBJ2-7 is a better fit for the DNA end. CDR3 length equals 15 residues. The V gene's germline CDR1 is LGHNA and CDR2 YNFKEQ.

The V call is TRBV5-6, the J call TRBJ2-7; D is possibly TRBD1 (5 bases). CDR3 length: 17 amino acids. Germline values: CDR1 SGHDT, CDR2 YYEEEE. With 4 bases removed from V and 1 base from J, the gap between germline ends came to 21 bases. The chain's CDR3 is CASSARQRLRPSYEQYF. In DNA, the CDR3 is TGTGCCAGCAGCGCTCGACAGAGACTCCGACCTTCCTACGAGCAGTACTTC.

Only one count was recorded for this clone. CDR3 sequence (DNA): TGTGCCAGCACCGCGGGTGACCGCAGCATCGGAACCCAGCATTTT. Protein sequence: CASTAGDRSIGTQHF. The chain combines TRBV2 with TRBJ1-5; D is undetermined. Germline CDR1 reads SNHLY; CDR2 reads FYNNEI. The length of the CDR3 is 15 residues. Deletions cut 7 bases from V and 11 bases from J, with 24 bases between.

The gene calls are TRBV7-8 and TRBJ1-5; 10 bases are shared with TRBD1. Germline values: CDR1 SGHVS, CDR2 FQNEAQ. The CDR3 totals 15 residues. The ends lost 5 bases at V and 4 bases at J; junction bases unmatched: 5. CDR3 bases: TGTGCCAGCAGCCCTCGGACAGGGGGGAATCAGCCCCAGCATTTT. Encoded protein: CASSPRTGGNQPQHF.

This chain uses TRBV7-2 with TRBJ2-7; 8 nucleotides align to TRBD2. V lost 3 bases, J lost 0 bases, and 7 bases stayed unmatched. The CDR3 is 16 amino acids. Germline V CDR1 and CDR2: SGHTA, FQGNSA. The DNA for the CDR3 is TGTGCCAGCAGCTTCACGAGTAGCGGGGCCTCCTACGAGCAGTACTTC. Its protein product is CASSFTSSGASYEQYF.

The chain employs TRBV5-8 and TRBJ1-2, with TRBD1 matching 10 bases. Per the germline V gene, CDR1 is SGHTS and CDR2 is YDEGEE. The ends lost 0 bases at V and 5 bases at J; junction bases unmatched: 4. The CDR3 has 15 amino acids. CDR3 bases: TGTGCCAGCAGCTTGGCGGACAGGGGGGCGTATGGCTACACCTTC. Encoded protein: CASSLADRGAYGYTF.

This clone was seen just once. The genes are TRBV14 and TRBJ1-3; D call uncertain. The germline gives CDR1 SGHDN, CDR2 FVKESK. The CDR3 length is 13 residues. Trimming cost V 1 base and J 4 bases, with 5 bases left between them. CDR3 in amino acids: CASSQGHGNTIYF. The CDR3 DNA is TGTGCCAGCAGCCAAGGGCACGGAAACACCATATATTTT.

Concerning this clone itself: At one end the junction does not follow the germline gene, possibly because of a read error. V gene TRBV6-1 combines with J gene TRBJ1-3; D is ambiguous. CDR3 size: 17 residues. Germline CDR1 is MNHNS and CDR2 is SASEGT. The CDR3 loop is CASNEPRSGESGNTIYF. CDR3 bases: TGTGCCAGCAATGAACCTCGGAGTGGAGAGTCTGGAAACACCATATATTTT.

The chain carries TRBV15 and TRBJ2-3; 9 positions match TRBD1. CDR3 size: 16 residues. Germline V gene data show CDR1 as LNHNV and CDR2 as YYDKDF (reference sequence). Trimming at V came to 3 bases and at J to 1 base, leaving 5 bases not matched to a gene. CDR3 nucleotides: TGTGCCACCAGCAGGTCGGGACAGGGCGGCACAGATACGCAGTATTTT. This encodes CATSRSGQGGTDTQYF.

The genes are TRBV7-6 and TRBJ2-6, with D tentatively TRBD2 (5 bases). Germline V gives CDR1 SGHVS, CDR2 FNYEAQ. V was cut by 1 base and J by 8 bases, with 18 bases left in between. The CDR3 consists of 17 residues. CDR3 amino acids: CASSLVSQNAGTNVLTF. The CDR3 DNA reads as TGTGCCAGCAGCTTAGTAAGCCAGAACGCGGGTACCAACGTCCTGACTTTC.

CDR3 in amino acids: CASSLGGLTYEQYF. DNA of the CDR3: TGTGCCAGCAGCTTAGGGGGACTAACCTACGAGCAGTACTTC. This rearrangement joins TRBV7-2 to TRBJ2-7; TRBD2 aligns across 7 bases. The CDR3 contains 14 residues. Germline trimming cut 1 base from V and 2 bases from J; bases unmatched to any gene: 2. Germline CDR1 reads SGHTA; CDR2 reads FQGNSA.

As DNA, the CDR3 is TGTGCCAGTAGCTTAACAGGGGGACAATCCTACGAGCAGTACTTC. It encodes CASSLTGGQSYEQYF. The chain carries TRBV19 and TRBJ2-7, with 8 nucleotides matching TRBD1. Germline V gene data show CDR1 as LNHDA and CDR2 as SQIVND (reference sequence). J lost 1 base, V lost 6 bases, and 8 bases had no gene match. This CDR3 contains 15 residues.

V and J are TRBV5-4 and TRBJ2-7; possibly TRBD2 for D (6 bases). V was trimmed by 0 bases and J by 2 bases, leaving 15 bases between them. The CDR3 has 16 amino acids. Looked up from germline, CDR1 is SGHNT and CDR2 is YYREEE (reference sequence). The CDR3 bases are TGTGCCAGCAGCTTGGCCTCTTGGGGGACTGCCTACGAGCAGTACTTC. Residues: CASSLASWGTAYEQYF.

V and J are TRBV19 and TRBJ1-1, with D tentatively TRBD1 (6 bases). CDR3 length: 13 amino acids. The V gene lost 6 bases and the J gene lost 5 bases, with 13 bases spanning the gap. Germline CDR1 reads LNHDA; CDR2 reads SQIVND (reference sequence). The CDR3 reads CASRQGGGTEAFF. CDR3 nucleotides: TGTGCCAGTAGACAGGGAGGGGGGACTGAAGCTTTCTTT.

V and J are TRBV19 and TRBJ1-4; D perhaps matches TRBD1 (5 bases). Trimming cost V 6 bases and J 8 bases, with 13 bases left between them. The CDR3 covers 13 residues. Germline values: CDR1 LNHDA, CDR2 SQIVND (reference sequence). The CDR3 DNA follows: TGTGCCAGTAGCCGGGACGGAGGGGAAAAACTGTTTTTT. This translates into CASSRDGGEKLFF.

The chain's CDR3 is CASSGQGPNEKLFF. The CDR3 region has the DNA TGTGCCAGCAGCGGACAGGGGCCTAATGAAAAACTGTTTTTT. V usage is TRBV14 and J usage is TRBJ1-4; 9 nucleotides agree with TRBD1. The CDR3 sequence is 14 residues long. V trimming: 5 bases; J trimming: 3 bases; junction bases outside the gene matches: 1. Germline lookup yields CDR1 SGHDN and CDR2 FVKESK.

The chain recombines TRBV7-8 with TRBJ1-5; 11 bases map to TRBD1. V lost 3 bases, J lost 0 bases, and 7 bases stayed unmatched. The CDR3 totals 18 residues. Germline loops: CDR1 SGHVS, CDR2 FQNEAQ. CDR3 in DNA: TGTGCCAGCAGCTTGGCGGGACAGGGGGTCAATAGCAATCAGCCCCAGCATTTT. This sequence encodes CASSLAGQGVNSNQPQHF.

The gene calls are TRBV2 and TRBJ1-2, with D unclear. Germline V gives CDR1 SNHLY, CDR2 FYNNEI. Trimming removed 0 bases at V and 0 bases at J, with 8 bases between. The CDR3 length is 15 residues. CDR3 in DNA: TGTGCCAGCAGTGAAGCAAGAGGAGCTAACTATGGCTACACCTTC. As protein: CASSEARGANYGYTF.

The gene calls are TRBV9 and TRBJ1-3, with a weak D call TRBD1 (5 bases). Germline lookup yields CDR1 SGDLS and CDR2 YYNGEE. Trimming took off 7 bases at V and 7 bases at J, with 18 bases between the two ends. The CDR3 extends over 14 amino acids. CDR3 region: CASAGGGRSNTIYF. In DNA, the CDR3 is TGTGCCAGCGCGGGGGGAGGCAGGTCCAACACCATATATTTT. Drawing the rest from reference TRBV9 and TRBJ1-3, the complete variable domain is DSGVTQTPKHLITATGQRVTLRCSPRSGDLSVYWYQQSLDQGLQFLIQYYNGEERAKGNILERFSAQQFPDLHSELNLSSLELGDSALYFCASAGGGRSNTIYFGEGSWLTVV.

This chain links TRBV6-1 with TRBJ2-1; possibly TRBD2 for D (5 bases). The V and J ends lost 2 bases and 1 base respectively, with 12 bases between them. Germline-derived CDR1 and CDR2 are MNHNS and SASEGT. The CDR3 is 16 amino acids. CDR3 DNA sequence: TGTGCCAGCAGTGAAAATTTGGCGGGTTCCTACAATGAGCAGTTCTTC. It yields the protein CASSENLAGSYNEQFF.